The 8 T cell receptor beta chains given below trace back to one sample, sequenced in a study of T cell repertoires in cytomegalovirus infection. Each CDR3 protein is one row after TCRdb ran MiXCR on the reads. The profile shows around 300,000 distinct CDR3 sequences, less than 25% of them singletons. Antigens of these TCRs are unknown. Material: cultured PBMCs, obtained from culture after CMV antigen stimulation. All receptors derive from a human donor in good health (CMV status not recorded). Some clones in this sample may be carry-over from other donors' samples.

This sequence joins TRBV12-3 or TRBV12-4 and TRBJ1-2; 10 nucleotides match TRBD1. Germline trimming cut 4 bases from V and 7 bases from J; bases unmatched to any gene: 6. The CDR3 sequence is 14 residues long. CDR3 sequence: CASSWTGGISGYTF. CDR3 sequence (DNA): TGTGCCAGCAGTTGGACAGGGGGTATCAGTGGCTACACCTTC.

This clonotype came up many times. The rearrangement joins TRBV28 to TRBJ2-7, with 11 bases fitting TRBD1. The CDR3 is made up of 16 amino acids. J lost 5 bases, V lost 7 bases, and 13 bases had no gene match. CDR1 and CDR2 from the germline V gene are MDHEN and SYDVKM. CDR3 residues: CASTKSPGQGANEQYF. CDR3 DNA sequence: TGTGCCAGCACCAAATCGCCAGGACAGGGGGCCAACGAGCAGTACTTC.

This clonotype has just one count. V usage is TRBV13 and J usage is TRBJ1-3; no clear D gene. Looked up from germline, CDR1 is PRHDT and CDR2 is FYEKMQ (reference sequence). V was cut by 1 base and J by 2 bases, with 12 bases left in between. This CDR3 region has 16 residues. The CDR3 reads CASSLDARPAGNTIYF. The CDR3 DNA is TGTGCCAGCAGCTTAGACGCCCGGCCGGCTGGAAACACCATATATTTT. Combining the CDR3 with reference TRBV13 and TRBJ1-3 gives the whole variable domain AAGVIQSPRHLIKEKRETATLKCYPIPRHDTVYWYQQGPGQDPQFLISFYEKMQSDKGSIPDRFSAQQFSDYHSELNMSSLELGDSALYFCASSLDARPAGNTIYFGEGSWLTVV.

This clonotype showed up just a few times. The J gene is TRBJ1-3, the V gene TRBV2; tentatively, D is TRBD1 (5 bases). CDR3 length equals 17 residues. Germline CDR1 is SNHLY and CDR2 is FYNNEI. V lost 2 bases to trimming and J lost 0 bases, with 14 bases between them. CDR3 sequence: CASSEIGTQGSGNTIYF. The CDR3 DNA reads as TGTGCCAGCAGTGAAATAGGGACTCAAGGCTCTGGAAACACCATATATTTT.

In this sample, this clonotype turned up a few times. The chain couples TRBV7-2 to TRBJ2-7; 8 bases match TRBD2. The germline CDR1 and CDR2 sequences are SGHTA and FQGNSA. CDR3 size: 15 residues. The trim removed 1 base at V and 6 bases at J, leaving 8 bases unmatched. CDR3 protein: CASSLGGTRHREQYF. In nucleotides, the CDR3 is TGTGCCAGCAGCTTAGGTGGGACTAGGCATCGCGAGCAGTACTTC.

This clonotype was recorded many times. The chain combines TRBV7-8 with TRBJ2-7; TRBD2 aligns across 14 bases. V trimming: 7 bases; J trimming: 2 bases; junction bases outside the gene matches: 4. CDR1 and CDR2 from the germline V gene are SGHVS and FQNEAQ. The CDR3 is made up of 15 amino acids. CDR3 in DNA: TGTGCCAGCACCAGGGGACTAGCGGGAGCCTACGAGCAGTACGTC. Amino acids: CASTRGLAGAYEQYV.

The J gene is TRBJ2-1, the V gene TRBV18, with D possibly called TRBD1 or TRBD2 (5 bases each). The V gene lost 0 bases and the J gene lost 4 bases, with 10 bases spanning the gap. The V gene's germline CDR1 is KGHSH and CDR2 LQKENI. The CDR3 is 15 residues long. CDR3 nucleotide sequence: TGTGCCAGCTCACCACCGGGGACGGAATACAATGAGCAGTTCTTC. This encodes CASSPPGTEYNEQFF.

This clonotype has a count of ten or more. The V call is TRBV7-2, the J call TRBJ2-3; tentatively, D is TRBD2 (6 bases). Germline CDR1 SGHTA, CDR2 FQGNSA. Trimming took 3 bases from V and 1 from J, leaving 11 bases between them. The CDR3 sequence is 15 residues long. CDR3 coding DNA: TGTGCCAGCAGCTTTTCCGGGACTCGCACAGATACGCAGTATTTT. Protein sequence: CASSFSGTRTDTQYF.